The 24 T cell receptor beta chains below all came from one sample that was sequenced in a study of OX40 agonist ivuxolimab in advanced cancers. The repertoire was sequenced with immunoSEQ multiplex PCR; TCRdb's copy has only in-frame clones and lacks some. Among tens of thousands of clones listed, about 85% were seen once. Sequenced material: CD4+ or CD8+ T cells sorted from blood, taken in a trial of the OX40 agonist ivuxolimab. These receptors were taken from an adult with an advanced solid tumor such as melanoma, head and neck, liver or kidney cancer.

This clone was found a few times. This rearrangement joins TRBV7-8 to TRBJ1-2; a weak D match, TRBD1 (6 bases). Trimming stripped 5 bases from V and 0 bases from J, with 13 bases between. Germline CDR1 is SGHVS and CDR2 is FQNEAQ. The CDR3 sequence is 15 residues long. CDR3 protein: CASSQTQGPNYGYTF. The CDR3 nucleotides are TGTGCCAGCAGCCAAACACAGGGTCCTAACTATGGCTACACCTTC. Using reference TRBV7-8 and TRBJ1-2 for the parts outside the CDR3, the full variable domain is GAGVSQSPRYKVAKRGQDVALRCDPISGHVSLFWYQQALGQGPEFLTYFQNEAQLDKSGLPSDRFFAERPEGSVSTLKIQRTQQEDSAVYLCASSQTQGPNYGYTFGSGTRLTVV.

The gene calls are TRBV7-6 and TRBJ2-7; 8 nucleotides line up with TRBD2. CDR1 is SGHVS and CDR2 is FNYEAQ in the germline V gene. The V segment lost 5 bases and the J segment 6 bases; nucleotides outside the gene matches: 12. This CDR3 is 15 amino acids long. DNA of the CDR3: TGTGCCAGCAGCCTTAGTACGGGGGGGTATGGCGAGCAGTACTTC. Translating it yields CASSLSTGGYGEQYF.

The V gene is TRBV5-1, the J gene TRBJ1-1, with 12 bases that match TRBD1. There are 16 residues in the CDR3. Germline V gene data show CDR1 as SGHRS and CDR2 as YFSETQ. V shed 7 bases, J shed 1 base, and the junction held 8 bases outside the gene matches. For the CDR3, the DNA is TGCGCCAGCGGCGGGACAGGGGGCGACCGGAACACTGAAGCTTTCTTT. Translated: CASGGTGGDRNTEAFF.

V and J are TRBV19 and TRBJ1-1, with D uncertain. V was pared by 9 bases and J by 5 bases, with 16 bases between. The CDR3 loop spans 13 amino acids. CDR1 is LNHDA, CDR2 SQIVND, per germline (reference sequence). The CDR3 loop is CASSEGRETEAFF. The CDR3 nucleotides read TGTGCCAGCTCGGAGGGTCGGGAGACTGAAGCTTTCTTT.

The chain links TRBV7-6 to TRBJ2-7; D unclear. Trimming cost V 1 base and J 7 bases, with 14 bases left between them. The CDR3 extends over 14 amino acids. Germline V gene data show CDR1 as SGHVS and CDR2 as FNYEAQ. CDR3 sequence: CASSLGPASGEQYF. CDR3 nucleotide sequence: TGTGCCAGCAGCTTAGGTCCTGCGTCTGGAGAGCAGTACTTC.

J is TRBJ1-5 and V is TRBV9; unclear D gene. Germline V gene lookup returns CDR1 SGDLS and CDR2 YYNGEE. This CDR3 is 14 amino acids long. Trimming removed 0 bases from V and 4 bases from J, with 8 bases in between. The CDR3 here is CASSVAGVNQPQHF. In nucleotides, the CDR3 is TGTGCCAGCAGCGTAGCTGGGGTGAATCAGCCCCAGCATTTT.

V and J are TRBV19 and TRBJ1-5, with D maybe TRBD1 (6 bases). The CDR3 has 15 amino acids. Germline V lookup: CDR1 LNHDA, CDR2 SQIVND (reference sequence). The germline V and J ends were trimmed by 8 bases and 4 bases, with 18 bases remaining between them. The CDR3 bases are TGTGCCAGTCGTCTTTTCCGGGACACAAATCAGCCCCAGCATTTT. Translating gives CASRLFRDTNQPQHF.

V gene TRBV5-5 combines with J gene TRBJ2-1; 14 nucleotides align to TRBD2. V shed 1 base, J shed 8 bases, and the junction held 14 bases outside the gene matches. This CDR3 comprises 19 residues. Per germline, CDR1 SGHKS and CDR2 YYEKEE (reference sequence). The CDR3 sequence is CASSLTGLAGVGAVDEQFF. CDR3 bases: TGTGCCAGCAGCTTGACGGGACTAGCGGGAGTTGGCGCTGTCGATGAGCAGTTCTTC.

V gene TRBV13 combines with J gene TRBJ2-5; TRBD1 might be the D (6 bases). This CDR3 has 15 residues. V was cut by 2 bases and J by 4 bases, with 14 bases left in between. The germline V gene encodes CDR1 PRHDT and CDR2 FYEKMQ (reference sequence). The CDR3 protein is CASSLTDSRPETQYF. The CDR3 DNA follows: TGTGCCAGCAGCTTAACGGACAGCAGACCAGAGACCCAGTACTTC.

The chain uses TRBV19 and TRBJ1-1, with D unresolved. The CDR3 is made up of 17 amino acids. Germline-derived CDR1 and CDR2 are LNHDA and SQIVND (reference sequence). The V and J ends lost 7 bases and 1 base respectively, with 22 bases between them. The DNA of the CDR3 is TGTGCCAGTACCCCCAGCCCACTGATCGGCCCGAACACTGAAGCTTTCTTT. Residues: CASTPSPLIGPNTEAFF.

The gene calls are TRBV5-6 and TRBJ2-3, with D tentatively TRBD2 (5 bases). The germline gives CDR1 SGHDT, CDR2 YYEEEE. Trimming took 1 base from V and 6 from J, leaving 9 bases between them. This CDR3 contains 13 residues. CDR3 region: CASSLRPGDTQYF. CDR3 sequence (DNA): TGTGCCAGCAGCTTGAGACCGGGGGATACGCAGTATTTT.

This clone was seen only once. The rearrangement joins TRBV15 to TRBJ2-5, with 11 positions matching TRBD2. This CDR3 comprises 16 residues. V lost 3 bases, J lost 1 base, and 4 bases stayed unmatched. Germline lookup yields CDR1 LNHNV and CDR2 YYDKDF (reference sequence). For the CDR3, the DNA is TGTGCCACCAGCAGCGGGACTAGCGGCAGCCAAGAGACCCAGTACTTC. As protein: CATSSGTSGSQETQYF.

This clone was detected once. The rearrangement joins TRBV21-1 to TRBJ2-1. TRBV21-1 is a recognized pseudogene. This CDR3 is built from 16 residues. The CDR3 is CASSKLRLYSYNEQFF. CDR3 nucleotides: TGTGCCAGCAGCAAGCTTAGGCTGTACTCCTACAATGAGCAGTTCTTC.

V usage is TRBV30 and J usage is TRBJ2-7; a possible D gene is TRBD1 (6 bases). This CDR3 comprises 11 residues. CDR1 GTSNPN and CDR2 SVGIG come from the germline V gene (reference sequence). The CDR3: CGYRERNEQYF. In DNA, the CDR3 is TGTGGATACAGGGAAAGGAACGAGCAGTACTTC.

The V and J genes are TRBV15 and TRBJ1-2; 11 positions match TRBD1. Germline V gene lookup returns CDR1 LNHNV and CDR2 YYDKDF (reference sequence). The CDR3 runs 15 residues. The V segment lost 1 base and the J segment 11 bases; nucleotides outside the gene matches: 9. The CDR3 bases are TGTGCCACCAGCAGAGGTTTAAGGGACAGGGGGGTATACACCTTC. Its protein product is CATSRGLRDRGVYTF.

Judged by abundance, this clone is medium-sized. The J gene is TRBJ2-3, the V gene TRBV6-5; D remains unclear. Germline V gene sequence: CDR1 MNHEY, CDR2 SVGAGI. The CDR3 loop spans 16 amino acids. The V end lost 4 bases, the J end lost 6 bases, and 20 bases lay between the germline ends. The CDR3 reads CASSSYLAQLGDTQYF. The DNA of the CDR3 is TGTGCCAGCAGTTCCTATCTTGCGCAGCTAGGGGATACGCAGTATTTT.

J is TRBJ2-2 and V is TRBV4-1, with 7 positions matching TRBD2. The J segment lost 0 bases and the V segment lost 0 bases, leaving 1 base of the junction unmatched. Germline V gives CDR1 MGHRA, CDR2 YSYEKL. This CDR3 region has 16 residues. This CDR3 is CASSQDGRTNTGELFF. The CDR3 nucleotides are TGCGCCAGCAGCCAAGACGGGAGGACGAACACCGGGGAGCTGTTTTTT.

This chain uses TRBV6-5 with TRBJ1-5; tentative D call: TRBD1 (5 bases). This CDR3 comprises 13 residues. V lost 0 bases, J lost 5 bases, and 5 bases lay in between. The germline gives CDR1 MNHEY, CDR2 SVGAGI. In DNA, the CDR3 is TGTGCCAGCAGTTACTCCAGGGATCAGCCCCAGCATTTT. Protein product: CASSYSRDQPQHF.

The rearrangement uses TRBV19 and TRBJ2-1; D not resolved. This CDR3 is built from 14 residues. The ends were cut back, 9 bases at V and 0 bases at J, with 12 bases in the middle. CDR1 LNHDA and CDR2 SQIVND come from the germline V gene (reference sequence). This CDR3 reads CASQRSSSYNEQFF. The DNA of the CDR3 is TGTGCCAGCCAGAGGTCGAGCTCCTACAATGAGCAGTTCTTC.

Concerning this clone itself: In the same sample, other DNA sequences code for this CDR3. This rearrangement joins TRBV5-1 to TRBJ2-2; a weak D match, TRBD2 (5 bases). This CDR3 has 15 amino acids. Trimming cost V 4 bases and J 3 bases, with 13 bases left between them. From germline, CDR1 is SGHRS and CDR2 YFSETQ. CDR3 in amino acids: CASSLRTWDTGELFF. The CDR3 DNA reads TGCGCCAGCAGCCTGAGGACTTGGGACACCGGGGAGCTGTTTTTT.

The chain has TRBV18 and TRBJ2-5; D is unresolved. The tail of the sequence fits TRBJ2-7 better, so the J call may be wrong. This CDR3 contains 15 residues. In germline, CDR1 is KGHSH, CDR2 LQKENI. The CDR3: CASSPWSGQAYEQYF. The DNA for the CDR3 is TGTGCCAGCTCACCATGGAGTGGGCAGGCCTACGAGCAGTACTTC.

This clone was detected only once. Here the CDR3 DNA reads TGCGCCAGCAGCTGGGACCAAGAGACCCAGTACTTC. Its translation: CASSWDQETQYF. The chain links TRBV5-1 to TRBJ2-5; D is unresolved. V gave up 3 bases and J gave up 0 bases, with 3 bases separating them. Germline values: CDR1 SGHRS, CDR2 YFSETQ. The CDR3 consists of 12 residues.

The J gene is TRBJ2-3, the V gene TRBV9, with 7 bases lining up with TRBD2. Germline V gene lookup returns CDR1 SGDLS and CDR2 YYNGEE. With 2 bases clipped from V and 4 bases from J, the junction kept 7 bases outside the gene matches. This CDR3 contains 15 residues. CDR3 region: CASSVSGGGSDTQYF. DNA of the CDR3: TGTGCCAGCAGCGTGTCTGGCGGGGGATCAGATACGCAGTATTTT.

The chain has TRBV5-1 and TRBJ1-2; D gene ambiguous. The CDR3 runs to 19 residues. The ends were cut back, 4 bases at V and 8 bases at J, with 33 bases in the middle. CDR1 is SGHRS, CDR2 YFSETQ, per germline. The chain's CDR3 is CASSVGVRPSLDGIQGYTF. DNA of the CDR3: TGCGCCAGCAGCGTTGGAGTGAGACCAAGCCTCGATGGGATCCAAGGCTACACCTTC.